This T cell receptor (beta chain) was documented in a study of CXCR3-negative and CXCR3-positive naive CD8 T cells. Overall study results and limits: No difference in surface CD5 was seen between naive subsets, and TCR strength was inferred from TRB CDR3 properties. Diversity was high in both naive subsets and much lower in memory cells.

Via 5' RACE with UMI labels, TRB cDNA libraries were prepared. TCRdb re-called the 5' RACE reads; one entry per CDR3 protein, DNA not given. The listing records just under 9,000 distinct CDR3 sequences. Concerning this clonotype itself: The target antigen is unknown.

The material sequenced was naive CXCR3- CD8+ T cells from blood. Subset described: CD45RO-CCR7+CD27+CD95- naive CD8+ T cells lacking CXCR3 (TNR3-). The clonotype was recovered from a human donor in good health. Some clones in this sample may be carry-over from other donors' samples.

CDR3 sequence reads: CASSFPPRQGPEQFF. The genes are TRBV28 and TRBJ2-1; the TRBD1 assignment by TCRdb is unverifiable without DNA. This CDR3 region has 15 residues. The V gene's germline CDR1 is MDHEN and CDR2 SYDVKM.